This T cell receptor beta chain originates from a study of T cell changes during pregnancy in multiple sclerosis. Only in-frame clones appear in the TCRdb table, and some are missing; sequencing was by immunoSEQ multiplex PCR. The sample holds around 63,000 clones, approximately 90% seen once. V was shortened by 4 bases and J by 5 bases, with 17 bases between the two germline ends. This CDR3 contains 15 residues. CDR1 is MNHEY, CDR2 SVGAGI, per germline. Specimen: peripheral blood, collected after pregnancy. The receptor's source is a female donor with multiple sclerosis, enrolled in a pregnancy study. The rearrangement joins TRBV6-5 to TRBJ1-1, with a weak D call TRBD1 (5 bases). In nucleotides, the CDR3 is TGTGCCAGCAGTTCCCCCGGCAGGACACCGACTGAAGCTTTCTTT. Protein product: CASSSPGRTPTEAFF.